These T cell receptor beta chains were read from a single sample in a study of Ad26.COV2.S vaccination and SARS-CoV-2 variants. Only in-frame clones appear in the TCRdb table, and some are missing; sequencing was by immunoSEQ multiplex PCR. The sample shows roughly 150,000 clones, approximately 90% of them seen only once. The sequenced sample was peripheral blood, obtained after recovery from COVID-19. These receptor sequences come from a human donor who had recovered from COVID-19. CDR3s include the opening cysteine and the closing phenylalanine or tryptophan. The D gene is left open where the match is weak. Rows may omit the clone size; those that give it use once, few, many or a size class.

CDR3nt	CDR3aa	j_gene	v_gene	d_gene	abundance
TGTGCCAGCAGCGTGGAAGCGGTGGGTACGGAGACCCAGTACTTC	CASSVEAVGTETQYF	TRBJ2-5	TRBV9	-	-
TGTGCCAGCAGCAGCGAGGGTGATAATGAAAAACTGTTTTTT	CASSSEGDNEKLFF	TRBJ1-4	TRBV28	-	-
TGTGCCAGCAGTTCGCCAGCAGCACCGGGGGACAGACAAGAGACCCAGTACTTC	CASSSPAAPGDRQETQYF	TRBJ2-5	TRBV28	-	-
TGTGCCAGCAGTTACTCGTACGGGGCCTACGAGCAGTACTTC	CASSYSYGAYEQYF	TRBJ2-7	TRBV6-2/TRBV6-3	-	-
TGCGCCAGCCGCACAGATCCGGCAACTAATGAAAAACTGTTTTTT	CASRTDPATNEKLFF	TRBJ1-4	TRBV5-1	-	-
TGTGCCAGCAGCTTCGATGGTGGGGTTTACGAGCAGTACTTC	CASSFDGGVYEQYF	TRBJ2-7	TRBV11-2	-	-
TGTGCCAGCAGTTCACAGGGGGGGGCTTTCTTT	CASSSQGGAFF	TRBJ1-1	TRBV28	TRBD1	-
TGTGCCACCAGTGATCTCGACAGGGGGCCGGGTAGCACAGATACGCAGTATTTT	CATSDLDRGPGSTDTQYF	TRBJ2-3	TRBV24-1	TRBD1	-
TGTGCCAGCAGCTTTGGGGGCGCGGCCGGGGAGCTGTTTTTT	CASSFGGAAGELFF	TRBJ2-2	TRBV5-6	-	-
TGTGCCAGCAGTTCACCTAGGGGCCGCACAGATACGCAGTATTTT	CASSSPRGRTDTQYF	TRBJ2-3	TRBV28	-	-
TGTGCCAGCAGCTCTACACAGAACACTGAAGCTTTCTTT	CASSSTQNTEAFF	TRBJ1-1	TRBV7-6	-	once
TGTGCCACCAGCAGAGGGATAGGGGGCACGAATGAGCAGTTCTTC	CATSRGIGGTNEQFF	TRBJ2-1	TRBV15	TRBD1	-
TGTGCCAGCAGCCATACCGGGACAGGAGTTTACGAGCAGTACTTC	CASSHTGTGVYEQYF	TRBJ2-7	TRBV3-1/TRBV3-2	TRBD1	-
TGTGCCACCAGTGACTATCAGGGTACCGGGGAGCTGTTTTTT	CATSDYQGTGELFF	TRBJ2-2	TRBV24-1	-	-
TGCGCCAGCAGCTTAAGGGCCGAAGAGGCTTTCTTT	CASSLRAEEAFF	TRBJ1-1	TRBV5-1	-	-
TGTGCCAGCAGCTTAGGGTTAGGGGGGAACACTGAAGCTTTCTTT	CASSLGLGGNTEAFF	TRBJ1-1	TRBV7-2	-	-
TGTGCCAGCAGTTACATAACAGCGGGTGAAGCTTTCTTT	CASSYITAGEAFF	TRBJ1-1	TRBV6-5	-	-
TGTGCCAGCAGCCCGACAGGGGGCAATCAGCCCCAGCATTTT	CASSPTGGNQPQHF	TRBJ1-5	TRBV7-2	TRBD1	-
TGTGCCTGGAGCCTTAGCGGGGGGGCGGGAGATACGCAGTATTTT	CAWSLSGGAGDTQYF	TRBJ2-3	TRBV30	TRBD2	-
TGTGCCAGCAGCGTAGCGCCCCCAGGCGGAAACACTGAAGCTTTCTTT	CASSVAPPGGNTEAFF	TRBJ1-1	TRBV9	-	-
TGTGCCAGCAGTTACTCGAGGCAAGCTTCAGATACGCAGTATTTT	CASSYSRQASDTQYF	TRBJ2-3	TRBV6-5	-	-
TGTGCCAGCAGTGAAGAGGGGGAGACCCAGTACTTC	CASSEEGETQYF	TRBJ2-5	TRBV6-1	-	-
TGTGCCAGCAGCTTGTGGGACAGGCTTGCCTCACCCCTCCACTTT	CASSLWDRLASPLHF	TRBJ1-6	TRBV5-4	TRBD1	-
TGTGCCAGCAGCTTCCCCGAAACCCTTAGCACAGATACGCAGTATTTT	CASSFPETLSTDTQYF	TRBJ2-3	TRBV5-6	-	-
TGTGCCAGCAGCGCTATAGGACAGGGGGCTGGCAATGAGCAGTTCTTC	CASSAIGQGAGNEQFF	TRBJ2-1	TRBV2	TRBD1	-
TGCAGTGCTAGTGGAGCGTCCAATGAGCAGTTCTTC	CSASGASNEQFF	TRBJ2-1	TRBV20-1	-	-
TGCGCCAGCAGCCAATACGGGGGGGTAGCAATGGATGAGCAGTTCTTC	CASSQYGGVAMDEQFF	TRBJ2-1	TRBV4-1	TRBD2	-
TGTGCCAGCAGCTCTCCCACCAAACCGGGACAGGTCTATGGCTACACCTTC	CASSSPTKPGQVYGYTF	TRBJ1-2	TRBV11-2	TRBD1	-
TGTGCCAGCAGTGTAGCCCAGAGCTCCTATAATTCACCCCTCCACTTT	CASSVAQSSYNSPLHF	TRBJ1-6	TRBV6-1	-	once
TGTGCCAGCAGCCTTGGGGGACTAGCGGGGTGGGGTAGCACCGGGGAGCTGTTTTTT	CASSLGGLAGWGSTGELFF	TRBJ2-2	TRBV7-2	TRBD2	-
TGCAGCGTTGATCGACAGAGCAGCTCCTACGAGCAGTACTTC	CSVDRQSSSYEQYF	TRBJ2-7	TRBV29-1	-	few
TGTGCCAGCAGCTATGGGTATTCGCCGGGTGAGCAGTTCTTC	CASSYGYSPGEQFF	TRBJ2-1	TRBV5-8	-	-
TGTGCCAGCAGTGAATCCTCTACTAGCACAGATACGCAGTATTTT	CASSESSTSTDTQYF	TRBJ2-3	TRBV2	-	-
TGTGCCAGCAGCAGGGGAGACATTCAGTACTTC	CASSRGDIQYF	TRBJ2-4	TRBV5-4	-	-
TGTGCCAGCAGCTTAGTCGGACGGCAATTGTCTGGGGCAAAAAACACTGAAGCTTTCTTT	CASSLVGRQLSGAKNTEAFF	TRBJ1-1	TRBV7-8	-	-
TGTGCCAGCAGTGACGGACAGTTCGGGACCACTGAAGCTTTCTTT	CASSDGQFGTTEAFF	TRBJ1-1	TRBV6-1	-	-
TGCGCCAGCAGCTCCCTTGGCGGGTACCAAGAGACCCAGTACTTC	CASSSLGGYQETQYF	TRBJ2-5	TRBV5-1	-	-
TGTGCCAGCAGTAGGGACAGGTGGAGCTCTGGAAACACCATATATTTT	CASSRDRWSSGNTIYF	TRBJ1-3	TRBV27	TRBD1	-
TGTGCCAGCAGTTACTTGGGGGATCTCTACGAGCAGTACTTC	CASSYLGDLYEQYF	TRBJ2-7	TRBV6-2/TRBV6-3	-	-
TGTGCCAGCAGTTACTCGAATCAGGGAGGCACTGAAGCTTTCTTT	CASSYSNQGGTEAFF	TRBJ1-1	TRBV6-5	-	-
TGTGCCAGCAGTTCCAGGACAGAGACAGATACGCAGTATTTT	CASSSRTETDTQYF	TRBJ2-3	TRBV28	-	-
TGCGCCAGCAGCCAAGTTCCAGGGAACGGCTATGGCTACACCTTC	CASSQVPGNGYGYTF	TRBJ1-2	TRBV4-1	-	-
TGTGCCAGCGGTCGGGAGAACACTGAAGCTTTCTTT	CASGRENTEAFF	TRBJ1-1	TRBV2	-	-